This T cell receptor (beta chain) was found in a study of shared clonotypes between healthy human individuals. Trimming stripped 6 bases from V and 1 base from J, with 31 bases between. The CDR3 has 20 amino acids. The V gene's germline CDR1 is MDHEN and CDR2 SYDVKM. Whole-study findings and limits: Sampling included only blood; tissue repertoires likely differ. Estimated richness values were generally larger in naive subsets than in memory subsets.

About this clone itself: Its antigen is undetermined.

TCRdb keeps only in-frame clones here, not all; method: immunoSEQ multiplex PCR. The data show 1,400,000 or so clones, roughly 98.5% seen once. The sample was naive CD4+ T cells sorted from blood. Documented subset: CD45RA+ positively selected. J is TRBJ2-7 and V is TRBV28; tentative D call: TRBD2 (6 bases). This sequence originates from a man between 25 and 39 years old in good health. CDR3 residues: CASRGRERTTVSSGSYEQYF. The CDR3 DNA sequence: TGTGCCAGCAGAGGTAGGGAAAGGACTACAGTCTCTTCGGGTTCCTACGAGCAGTACTTC.